This is a list of T cell receptor beta chains from one sample in a study of blood T cells in healthy people across ages. TCRdb processed the 5' RACE reads anew with MiXCR; each CDR3 protein has one entry. This table has 1,300,000 or so distinct CDR3 sequences, roughly 59% appearing once. The sequenced sample consisted of blood. These receptors were taken from a man between 18 and 29 years old in good health. CDR3s include the opening cysteine and the closing phenylalanine or tryptophan. The D gene is left open where the match is weak. A row's size may be missing; if present it is once, few, many or a size class.

>TRBV13|TRBD2|TRBJ2-7|-
TGTGCCTCAAGCGGGTCTTTAACTAGCGGATCTGGCGAGCAGTACTTC
CASSGSLTSGSGEQYF
>TRBV7-9|TRBD1|TRBJ1-2|-
TGTGCCAGCAGCGATCAGGGGGCGAAGGACTATGGCTACACCTTC
CASSDQGAKDYGYTF
>TRBV6-2/TRBV6-3|TRBD1|TRBJ2-3|-
TGTGCCAGCACTAAAGAGGGGGCCCGCACAGATACGCAGTATTTT
CASTKEGARTDTQYF
>TRBV6-5|-|TRBJ2-7|-
TGTGCCAGCAGTTCCGACGAAGGGGGAACAGGGCGGTCCTACGAGCAGTACTTC
CASSSDEGGTGRSYEQYF
>TRBV13|-|TRBJ1-2|-
TGTGCCAGCAGCTCTTCCTCCTATGGCTACACCTTC
CASSSSSYGYTF
>TRBV29-1|-|TRBJ1-2|-
TGCAGCGTTGGCGACATCCCCGGACCGGCTAACTATGGCTACACCTTC
CSVGDIPGPANYGYTF
>TRBV29-1|-|TRBJ2-5|few
TGCAGCGTTGAAGATTTGGGTATACAGTACTTC
CSVEDLGIQYF
>TRBV15|TRBD1|TRBJ2-7|-
TGTGCCACCAGCACCCGGGACAGGGCGTACGAGCAGTACTTC
CATSTRDRAYEQYF
>TRBV7-2|-|TRBJ2-5|few
TGTGCCAGCAGCCTGGACAGCCTAGAGACCCAGTACTTC
CASSLDSLETQYF
>TRBV2|-|TRBJ2-7|few
TGTGCCAGCAGTGAGGAGGCAGTCTCCTACGAGCAGTACTTC
CASSEEAVSYEQYF
>TRBV13|TRBD1|TRBJ2-7|-
TGTGCCAGCAGGAGACAGGGGGCGCGCTACGAGCAGTACTTC
CASRRQGARYEQYF
>TRBV11-2|TRBD2|TRBJ2-1|-
TGTGCCAGCGATAAGGCGGGAGGGGTCAATGAGCAGTTCTTC
CASDKAGGVNEQFF
>TRBV6-2/TRBV6-3|-|TRBJ2-3|many
TGTGCCAGCAGTGGTAGGGATACGCAGTATTTT
CASSGRDTQYF
>TRBV27|TRBD1|TRBJ2-5|few
TGTGCCAGCAGTTTGAAATTCGGACAGGGACCGGGGGAGCAGTACTTC
CASSLKFGQGPGEQYF
>TRBV9|-|TRBJ2-2|-
TGTGCCAGCAGCGTAGTCCGGGGTGCCGGGGAGCTGTTTTTT
CASSVVRGAGELFF
>TRBV29-1|TRBD2|TRBJ2-3|-
TGCAGCGGCGAGGGACTAGCGGGGGGCACAGATACGCAGTATTTT
CSGEGLAGGTDTQYF
>TRBV11-2|-|TRBJ2-7|few
TGTGCCAGCAGCTTGGACTCGCGGGAGCAGTACTTC
CASSLDSREQYF
>TRBV20-1|TRBD2|TRBJ2-7|-
TGCAGTGCGGTCGCGGGGGGGTTGGGCTCCTACGAGCAGTACTTC
CSAVAGGLGSYEQYF
>TRBV7-8|TRBD2|TRBJ2-3|-
TGTGCCAGCAGCTCGTGGACTAGCATCTCAGATACGCAGTATTTT
CASSSWTSISDTQYF
>TRBV6-2/TRBV6-3|-|TRBJ2-2|-
TGTGCCAGCAGTCGCAGACTGACCACCGGGGAGCTGTTTTTT
CASSRRLTTGELFF
>TRBV7-2|TRBD2|TRBJ2-7|few
TGTGCCAGCAAAGCGGGGCACCAACTCTACGAGCAGTACTTC
CASKAGHQLYEQYF
>TRBV20-1|-|TRBJ2-7|few
TGCAGTGCTAGTAGACAGGAGGGAGTCGAGCAGTACTTC
CSASRQEGVEQYF
>TRBV7-2|-|TRBJ2-1|-
TGTGCCAGCAGCCCGTTTCCCTACAATGAGCAGTTCTTC
CASSPFPYNEQFF
>TRBV28|-|TRBJ2-5|-
TGTGCCAGCAGTTTGTCGGGGGAGGAAGGGGAGACCCAGTACTTC
CASSLSGEEGETQYF
>TRBV11-2|-|TRBJ1-2|-
TGTGCCAGCGTCCGTGACAGTAACTATGGCTACACCTTC
CASVRDSNYGYTF
>TRBV29-1|TRBD2|TRBJ2-7|-
TGCAGCGTTGGGGGGACTAGCGGGGGGACATACTACGAGCAGTACTTC
CSVGGTSGGTYYEQYF
>TRBV6-5|-|TRBJ2-7|-
TGTGCCAGCAGTTACTCGCCACTTTACGAGCAGTACTTC
CASSYSPLYEQYF
>TRBV27|TRBD1|TRBJ2-7|few
TGTGCCAGCGGCTGGACAGGGGCCAACGAGCAGTACTTC
CASGWTGANEQYF
>TRBV6-5|TRBD1|TRBJ1-1|-
TGTGCCAGCAGCCGCGGGACAGGGACGAACACTGAAGCTTTCTTT
CASSRGTGTNTEAFF
>TRBV9|TRBD1|TRBJ2-7|few
TGTGCCAGCAGCGTCGCCGGGACAGCATACGAGCAGTACTTC
CASSVAGTAYEQYF
>TRBV6-5|TRBD2|TRBJ2-7|-
TGTGCCATCTCCGGGGGGATCGGGGACGAGCAGTACTTC
CAISGGIGDEQYF
>TRBV28|-|TRBJ2-3|few
TGTGCCAGCAGTTTCCGCGGGGCGGGCACAGATACGCAGTATTTT
CASSFRGAGTDTQYF
>TRBV12-3/TRBV12-4|-|TRBJ1-4|-
TGTGCCAGCAGCCCCTTCACAGGAGGGAGAAACGAAAAACTGTTTTTT
CASSPFTGGRNEKLFF
>TRBV15|TRBD1|TRBJ2-2|-
TGTGCCACCAGCATTTATGACAGGGTGAACACCGGGGAGCTGTTTTTT
CATSIYDRVNTGELFF
>TRBV10-3|TRBD1|TRBJ1-2|-
TGTGCCACCGAGGACAGGGGCGCTAACTATGGCTACACCTTC
CATEDRGANYGYTF
>TRBV4-3|-|TRBJ2-7|-
TGCGCCAGCAGCCAAGATGCAGGGATGTACTACGAGCAGTACTTC
CASSQDAGMYYEQYF
>TRBV7-8|-|TRBJ2-7|-
TGTGCCAGCAGCTTATGGGGCGGGGCATCCTACGGGCAGTACTTC
CASSLWGGASYGQYF